The next 5 T cell receptor beta chains were all read from a single sample in a study of T cell changes during pregnancy in multiple sclerosis. Here immunoSEQ multiplex PCR was the method, and the copy in TCRdb shows in-frame clones only, minus some. The data show around 100,000 clones, around 93% seen once. Material: peripheral blood, obtained after pregnancy. These TCRs come from a female donor with multiple sclerosis, enrolled in a pregnancy study.

The chain employs TRBV7-4 and TRBJ1-6; TRBD1 aligns across 10 bases. Germline values: CDR1 SGHVT, CDR2 SQSDAQ. The CDR3 has 23 amino acids. J was trimmed by 0 bases and V by 3 bases; bases with no gene match: 20. The CDR3 loop is CASSLKGQGWLSYSSSYNSPLHF. CDR3 nucleotide sequence: TGTGCCAGCAGCTTGAAGGGACAGGGGTGGTTATCCTACTCGAGCTCCTATAATTCACCCCTCCACTTT.

The gene calls are TRBV19 and TRBJ1-1; D remains ambiguous. The CDR3 covers 14 residues. CDR1 is LNHDA, CDR2 SQIVND, per germline (reference sequence). Trimming cost V 9 bases and J 0 bases, with 14 bases left between them. This CDR3 is CASKNSNLNTEAFF. Here the CDR3 DNA reads TGTGCCAGCAAAAATTCTAACCTGAACACTGAAGCTTTCTTT.

J is TRBJ2-1 and V is TRBV5-6, with TRBD2 identical over 10 bases. The CDR3 consists of 17 residues. CDR1 is SGHDT, CDR2 YYEEEE, per germline. Trimming cost V 3 bases and J 0 bases; bases outside gene matches: 6. DNA for the CDR3: TGTGCCAGCAGCTGGACTAGCGGAGGACGCTCCTACAATGAGCAGTTCTTC. Protein sequence: CASSWTSGGRSYNEQFF.

The genes are TRBV19 and TRBJ1-5; 8 positions agree with TRBD1. The CDR3 has 15 residues. The germline gives CDR1 LNHDA, CDR2 SQIVND (reference sequence). Germline trimming cut 5 bases from V and 5 bases from J; bases unmatched to any gene: 8. CDR3 protein: CASSYGTGFHQPQHF. The CDR3 nucleotides are TGTGCCAGTAGTTACGGGACAGGTTTTCATCAGCCCCAGCATTTT.

V is TRBV30 and J is TRBJ2-7; TRBD2 matches at 10 bases. Unmatched junction bases numbered 5, after V lost 4 bases and J lost 2 bases. The CDR3 spans 14 residues. The germline V gene encodes CDR1 GTSNPN and CDR2 SVGIG (reference sequence). CDR3 loop: CAWTSGSFAYEQYF. For the CDR3, the DNA is TGTGCCTGGACTAGCGGGAGTTTCGCCTACGAGCAGTACTTC.